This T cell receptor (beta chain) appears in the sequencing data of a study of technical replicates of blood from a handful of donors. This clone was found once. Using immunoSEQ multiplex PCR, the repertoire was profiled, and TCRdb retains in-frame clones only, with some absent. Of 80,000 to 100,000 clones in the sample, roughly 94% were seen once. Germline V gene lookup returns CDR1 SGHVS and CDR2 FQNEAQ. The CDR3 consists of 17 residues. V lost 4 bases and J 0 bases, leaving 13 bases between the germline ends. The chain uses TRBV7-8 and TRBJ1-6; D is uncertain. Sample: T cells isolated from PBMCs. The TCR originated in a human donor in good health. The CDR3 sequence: CASSSREGSSYNSPLHF. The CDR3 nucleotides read TGTGCCAGCAGCTCTCGTGAGGGTAGCTCCTATAATTCACCCCTCCACTTT.